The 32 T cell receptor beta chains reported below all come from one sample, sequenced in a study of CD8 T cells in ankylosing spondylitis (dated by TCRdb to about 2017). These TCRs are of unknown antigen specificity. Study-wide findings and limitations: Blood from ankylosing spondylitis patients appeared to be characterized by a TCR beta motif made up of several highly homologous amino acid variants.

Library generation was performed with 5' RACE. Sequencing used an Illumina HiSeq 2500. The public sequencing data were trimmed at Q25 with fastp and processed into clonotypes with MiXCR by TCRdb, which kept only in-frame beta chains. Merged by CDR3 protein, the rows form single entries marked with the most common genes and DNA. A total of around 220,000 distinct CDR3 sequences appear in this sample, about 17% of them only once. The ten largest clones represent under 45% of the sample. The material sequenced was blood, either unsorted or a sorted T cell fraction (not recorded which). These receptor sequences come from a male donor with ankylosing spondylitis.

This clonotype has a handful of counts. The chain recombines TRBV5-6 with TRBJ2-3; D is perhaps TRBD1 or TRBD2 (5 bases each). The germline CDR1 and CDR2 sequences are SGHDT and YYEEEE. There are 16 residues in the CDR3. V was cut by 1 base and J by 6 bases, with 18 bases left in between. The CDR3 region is CASSLSRDVLTDTQYF. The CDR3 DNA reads TGTGCCAGCAGCTTGTCCCGGGACGTTCTAACCGATACGCAGTATTTT.

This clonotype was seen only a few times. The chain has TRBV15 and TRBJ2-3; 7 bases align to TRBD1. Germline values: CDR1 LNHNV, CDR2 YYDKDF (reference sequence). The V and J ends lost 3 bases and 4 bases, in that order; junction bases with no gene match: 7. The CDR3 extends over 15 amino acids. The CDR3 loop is CATSSPDRVSDTQYF. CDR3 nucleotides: TGTGCCACCAGCAGCCCTGACAGGGTCTCAGATACGCAGTATTTT.

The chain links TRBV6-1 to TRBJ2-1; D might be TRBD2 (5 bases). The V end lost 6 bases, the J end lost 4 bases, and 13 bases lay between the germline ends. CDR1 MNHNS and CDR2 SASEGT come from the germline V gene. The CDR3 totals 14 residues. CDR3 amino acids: CASSRTGEYNEQFF. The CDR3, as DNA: TGTGCCAGCAGCCGGACTGGAGAGTACAATGAGCAGTTCTTC.

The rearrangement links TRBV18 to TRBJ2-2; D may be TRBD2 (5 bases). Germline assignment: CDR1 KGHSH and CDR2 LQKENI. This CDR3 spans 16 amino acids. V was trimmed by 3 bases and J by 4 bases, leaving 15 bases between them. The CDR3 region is CASSPPRGLGTGELFF. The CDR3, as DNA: TGTGCCAGCTCACCGCCCCGAGGGCTCGGCACCGGGGAGCTGTTTTTT.

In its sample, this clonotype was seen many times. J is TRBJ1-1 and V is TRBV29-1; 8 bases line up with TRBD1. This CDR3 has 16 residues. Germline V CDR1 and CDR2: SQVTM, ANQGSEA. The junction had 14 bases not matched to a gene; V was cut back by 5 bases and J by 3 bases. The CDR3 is CSVTGHEQGVDTEAFF. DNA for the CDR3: TGCAGCGTTACGGGGCATGAACAGGGGGTCGACACTGAAGCTTTCTTT.

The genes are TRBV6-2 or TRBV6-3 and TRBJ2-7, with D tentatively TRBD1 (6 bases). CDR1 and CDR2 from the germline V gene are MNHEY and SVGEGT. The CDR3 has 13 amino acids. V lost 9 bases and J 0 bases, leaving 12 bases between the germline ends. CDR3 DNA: TGTGCCAGAGACAGGCCGAGCTCCTACGAGCAGTACTTC. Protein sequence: CARDRPSSYEQYF.

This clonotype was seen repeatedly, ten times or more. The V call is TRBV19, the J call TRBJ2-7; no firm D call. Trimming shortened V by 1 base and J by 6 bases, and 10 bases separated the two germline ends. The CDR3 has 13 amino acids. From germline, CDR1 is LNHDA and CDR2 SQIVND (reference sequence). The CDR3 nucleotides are TGTGCCAGTAGTATAGGTTCAAAGGCCGAGCAGTACTTC. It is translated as CASSIGSKAEQYF.

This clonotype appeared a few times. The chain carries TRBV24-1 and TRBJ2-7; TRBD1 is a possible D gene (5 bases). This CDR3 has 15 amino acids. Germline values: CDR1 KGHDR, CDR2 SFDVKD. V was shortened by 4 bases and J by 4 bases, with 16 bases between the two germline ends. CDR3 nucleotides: TGTGCCACCAGTGACCCACGGACACTTTCTTACGAGCAGTACTTC. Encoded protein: CATSDPRTLSYEQYF.

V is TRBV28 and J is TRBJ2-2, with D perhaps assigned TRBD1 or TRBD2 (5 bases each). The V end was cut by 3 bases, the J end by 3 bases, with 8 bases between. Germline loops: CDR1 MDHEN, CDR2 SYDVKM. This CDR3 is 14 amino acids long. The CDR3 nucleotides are TGTGCCAGCAGTTTCGGGGCGGACACCGGGGAGCTGTTTTTT. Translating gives CASSFGADTGELFF. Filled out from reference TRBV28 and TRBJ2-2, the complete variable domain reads DVKVTQSSRYLVKRTGEKVFLECVQDMDHENMFWYRQDPGLGLRLIYFSYDVKMKEKGDIPEGYSVSREKKERFSLILESASTNQTSMYLCASSFGADTGELFFGEGSRLTVL.

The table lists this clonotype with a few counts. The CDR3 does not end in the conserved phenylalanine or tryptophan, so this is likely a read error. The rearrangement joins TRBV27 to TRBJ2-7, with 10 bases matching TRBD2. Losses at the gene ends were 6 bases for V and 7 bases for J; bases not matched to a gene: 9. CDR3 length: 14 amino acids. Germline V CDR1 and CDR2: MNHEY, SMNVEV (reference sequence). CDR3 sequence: CASSLSGRTHEQYL. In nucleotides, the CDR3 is TGTGCCAGCAGCCTTAGCGGGAGGACGCATGAGCAGTACCTC.

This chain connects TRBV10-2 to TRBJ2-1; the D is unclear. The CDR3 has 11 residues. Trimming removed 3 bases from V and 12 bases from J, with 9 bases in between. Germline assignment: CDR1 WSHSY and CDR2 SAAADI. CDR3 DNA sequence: TGCGCCAGCAGTGAATGGGGTTGGCAGTTCTTC. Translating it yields CASSEWGWQFF.

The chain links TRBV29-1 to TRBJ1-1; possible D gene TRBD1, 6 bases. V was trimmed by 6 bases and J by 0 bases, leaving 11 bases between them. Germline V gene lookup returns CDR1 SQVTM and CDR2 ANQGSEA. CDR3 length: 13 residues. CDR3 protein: CSVLGTMNTEAFF. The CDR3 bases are TGCAGCGTCCTCGGGACAATGAACACTGAAGCTTTCTTT.

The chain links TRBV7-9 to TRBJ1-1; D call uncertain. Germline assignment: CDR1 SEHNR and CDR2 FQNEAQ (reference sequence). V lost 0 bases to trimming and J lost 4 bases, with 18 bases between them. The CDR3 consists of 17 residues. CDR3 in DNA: TGTGCCAGCAGCTTAGCGGTTGGACGTGGGATGGGCACTGAAGCTTTCTTT. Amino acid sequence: CASSLAVGRGMGTEAFF.

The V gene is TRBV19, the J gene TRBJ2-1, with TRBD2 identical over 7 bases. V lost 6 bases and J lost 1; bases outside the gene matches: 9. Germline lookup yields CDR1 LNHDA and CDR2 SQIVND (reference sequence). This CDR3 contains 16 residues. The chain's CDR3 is CASRIGGGSSYNEQFF. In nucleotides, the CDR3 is TGTGCCAGTAGGATCGGGGGAGGGAGTTCCTACAATGAGCAGTTCTTC.

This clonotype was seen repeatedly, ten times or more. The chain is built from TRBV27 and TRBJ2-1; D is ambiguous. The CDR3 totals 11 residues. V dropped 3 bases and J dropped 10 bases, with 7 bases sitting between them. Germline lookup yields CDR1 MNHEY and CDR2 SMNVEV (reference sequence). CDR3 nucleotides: TGTGCCAGCAGTTTCGGGCTAGAGCAGTTCTTC. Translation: CASSFGLEQFF.

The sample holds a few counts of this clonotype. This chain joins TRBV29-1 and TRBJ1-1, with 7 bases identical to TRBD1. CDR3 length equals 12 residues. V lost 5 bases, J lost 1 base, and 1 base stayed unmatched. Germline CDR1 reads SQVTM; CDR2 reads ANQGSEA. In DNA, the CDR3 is TGCAGCGTTAGGGGGCGGAACACTGAAGCTTTCTTT. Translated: CSVRGRNTEAFF.

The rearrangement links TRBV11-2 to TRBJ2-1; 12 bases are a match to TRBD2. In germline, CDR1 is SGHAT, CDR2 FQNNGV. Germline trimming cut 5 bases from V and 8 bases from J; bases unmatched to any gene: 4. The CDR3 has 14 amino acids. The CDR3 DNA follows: TGTGCCAGCAGCAGTACTAGCGGGAGGTATGAGCAGTTCTTC. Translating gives CASSSTSGRYEQFF. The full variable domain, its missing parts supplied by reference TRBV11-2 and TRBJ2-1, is EAGVAQSPRYKIIEKRQSVAFWCNPISGHATLYWYQQILGQGPKLLIQFQNNGVVDDSQLPKDRFSAERLKGVDSTLKIQPAKLEDSAVYLCASSSTSGRYEQFFGPGTRLTVL.

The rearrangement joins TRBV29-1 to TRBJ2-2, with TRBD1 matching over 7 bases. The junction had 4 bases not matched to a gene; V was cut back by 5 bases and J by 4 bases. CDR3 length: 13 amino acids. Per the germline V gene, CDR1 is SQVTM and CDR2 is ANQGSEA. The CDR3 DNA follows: TGCAGCGTTACCGGACAGGCCACCGGGGAGCTGTTTTTT. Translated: CSVTGQATGELFF.

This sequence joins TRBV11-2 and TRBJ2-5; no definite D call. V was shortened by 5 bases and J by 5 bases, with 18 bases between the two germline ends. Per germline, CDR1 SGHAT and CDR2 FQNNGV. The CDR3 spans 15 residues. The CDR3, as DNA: TGTGCCAGCAGCCCCCCTGGAAGGGATTTGGAGACCCAGTACTTC. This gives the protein CASSPPGRDLETQYF. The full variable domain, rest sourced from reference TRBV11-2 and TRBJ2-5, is EAGVAQSPRYKIIEKRQSVAFWCNPISGHATLYWYQQILGQGPKLLIQFQNNGVVDDSQLPKDRFSAERLKGVDSTLKIQPAKLEDSAVYLCASSPPGRDLETQYFGPGTRLLVL.

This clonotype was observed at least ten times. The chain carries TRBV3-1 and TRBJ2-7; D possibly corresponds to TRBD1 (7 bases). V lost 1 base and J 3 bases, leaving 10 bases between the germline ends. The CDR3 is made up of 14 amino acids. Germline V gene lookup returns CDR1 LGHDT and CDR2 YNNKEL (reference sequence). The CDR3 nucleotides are TGTGCCAGCAGCCAAGTCCAGGGGGGCTACGAGCAGTACTTC. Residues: CASSQVQGGYEQYF.

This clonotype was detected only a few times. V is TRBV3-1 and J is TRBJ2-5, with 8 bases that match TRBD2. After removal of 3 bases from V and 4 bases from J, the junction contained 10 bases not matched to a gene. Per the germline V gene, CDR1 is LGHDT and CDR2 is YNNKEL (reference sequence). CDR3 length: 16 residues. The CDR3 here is CASSHLSGIGLETQYF. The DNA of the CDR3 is TGTGCCAGCAGCCACCTTAGCGGGATAGGTTTAGAGACCCAGTACTTC.

The CDR3 DNA is TGTGCCAGCAGCTTTCCACAGGCAAACTATGGCTACACCTTC. It yields the protein CASSFPQANYGYTF. This sequence joins TRBV7-2 and TRBJ1-2; D may be TRBD1 (5 bases). The CDR3 is 14 residues long. Germline V gene data show CDR1 as SGHTA and CDR2 as FQGNSA. The V and J ends lost 3 bases and 2 bases respectively, with 10 bases between them.

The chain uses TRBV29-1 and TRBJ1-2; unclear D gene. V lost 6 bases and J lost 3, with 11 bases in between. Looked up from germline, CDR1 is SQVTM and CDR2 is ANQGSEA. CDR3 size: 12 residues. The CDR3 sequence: CSVRREDYGYTF. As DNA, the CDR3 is TGCAGCGTCCGTCGAGAGGACTATGGCTACACCTTC.

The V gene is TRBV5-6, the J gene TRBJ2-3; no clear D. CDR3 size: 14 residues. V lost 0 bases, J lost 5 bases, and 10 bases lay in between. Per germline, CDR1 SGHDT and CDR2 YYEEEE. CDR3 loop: CASSLGLPGDTQYF. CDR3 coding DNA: TGTGCCAGCAGCTTGGGCTTACCGGGAGATACGCAGTATTTT.

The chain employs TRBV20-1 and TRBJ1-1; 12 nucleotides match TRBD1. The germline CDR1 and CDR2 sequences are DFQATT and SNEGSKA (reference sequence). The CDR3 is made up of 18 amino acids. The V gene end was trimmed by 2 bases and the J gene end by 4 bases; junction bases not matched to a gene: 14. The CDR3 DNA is TGCAGTGCTAGATCGCTTACCCCGGGACAGGGGGCAATCACTGAAGCTTTCTTT. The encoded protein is CSARSLTPGQGAITEAFF.

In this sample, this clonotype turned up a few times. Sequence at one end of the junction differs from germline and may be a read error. This CDR3 reads CASRQRTGEAETQYF. The CDR3 DNA is TGCGCCAGCCGCCAGAGGACAGGGGAAGCGGAGACCCAGTACTTC. This chain joins TRBV4-1 and TRBJ2-5, with 9 bases lining up with TRBD1. Germline values: CDR1 MGHRA, CDR2 YSYEKL. The CDR3 runs 15 residues.

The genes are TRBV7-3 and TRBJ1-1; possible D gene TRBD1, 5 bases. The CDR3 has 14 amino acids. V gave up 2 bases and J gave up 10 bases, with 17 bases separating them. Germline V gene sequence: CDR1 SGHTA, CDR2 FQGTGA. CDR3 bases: TGTGCCAGCAGCTTAGAGGGGCCTATGGCCGGAGCTTTCTTT. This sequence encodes CASSLEGPMAGAFF.

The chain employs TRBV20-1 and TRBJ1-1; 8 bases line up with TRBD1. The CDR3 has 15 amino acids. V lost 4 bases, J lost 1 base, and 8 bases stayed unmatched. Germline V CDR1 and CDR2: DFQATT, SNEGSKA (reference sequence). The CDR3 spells CSATVSGTGNTEAFF. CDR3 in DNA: TGCAGTGCTACGGTCTCCGGGACAGGGAACACTGAAGCTTTCTTT.

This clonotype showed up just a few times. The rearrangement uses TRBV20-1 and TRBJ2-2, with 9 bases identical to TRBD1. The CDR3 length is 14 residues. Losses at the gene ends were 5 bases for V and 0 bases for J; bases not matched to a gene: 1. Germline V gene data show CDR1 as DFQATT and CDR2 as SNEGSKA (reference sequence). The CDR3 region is CSADRGTNTGELFF. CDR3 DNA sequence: TGCAGTGCTGACAGGGGGACGAACACCGGGGAGCTGTTTTTT.

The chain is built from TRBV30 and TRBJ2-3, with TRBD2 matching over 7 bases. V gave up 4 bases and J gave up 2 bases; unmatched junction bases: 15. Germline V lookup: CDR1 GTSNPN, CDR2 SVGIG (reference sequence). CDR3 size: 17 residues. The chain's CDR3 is CAWTPGASGPLTDTQYF. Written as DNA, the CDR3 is TGTGCCTGGACCCCTGGGGCTAGCGGCCCCCTCACAGATACGCAGTATTTT.

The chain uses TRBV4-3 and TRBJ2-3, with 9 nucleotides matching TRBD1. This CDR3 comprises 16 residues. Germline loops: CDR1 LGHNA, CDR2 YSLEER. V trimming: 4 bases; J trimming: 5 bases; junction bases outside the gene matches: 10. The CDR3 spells CASSRTRTGAEDTQYF. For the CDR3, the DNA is TGCGCCAGCAGCCGGACTCGGACAGGGGCCGAAGATACGCAGTATTTT.

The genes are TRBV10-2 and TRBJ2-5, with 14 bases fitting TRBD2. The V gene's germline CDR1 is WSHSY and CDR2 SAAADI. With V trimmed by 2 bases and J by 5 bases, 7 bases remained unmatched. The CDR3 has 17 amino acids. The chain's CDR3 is CASSETTSGGGYETQYF. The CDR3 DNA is TGCGCCAGCAGTGAGACGACTAGCGGGGGGGGTTATGAGACCCAGTACTTC.